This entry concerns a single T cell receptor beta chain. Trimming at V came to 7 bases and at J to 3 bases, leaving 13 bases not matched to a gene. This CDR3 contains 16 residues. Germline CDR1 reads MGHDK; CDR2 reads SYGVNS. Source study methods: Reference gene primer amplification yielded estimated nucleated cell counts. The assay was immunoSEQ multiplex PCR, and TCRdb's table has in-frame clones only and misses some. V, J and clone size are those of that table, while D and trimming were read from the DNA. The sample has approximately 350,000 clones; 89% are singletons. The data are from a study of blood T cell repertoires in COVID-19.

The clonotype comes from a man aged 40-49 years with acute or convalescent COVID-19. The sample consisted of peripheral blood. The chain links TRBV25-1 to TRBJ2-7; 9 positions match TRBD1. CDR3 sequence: CASTLSDRGFYYEQYF. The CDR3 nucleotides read TGTGCCAGCACCTTAAGCGACAGGGGGTTTTACTACGAGCAGTACTTC.